This passage covers 10 T cell receptor beta chains from one sample sequenced in a study of T cells in Graves' hyperthyroidism and ophthalmopathy. Researchers amplified the TCR beta CDR3 regions from RNA transcripts. A first-round RT-PCR of the TCR CDR3 used the HTBI primer set. TCRdb recomputed calls from the multiplex PCR reads with MiXCR, one row per CDR3 protein. The sample consists of around 450,000 distinct CDR3 sequences, roughly an eighth of them appearing once. The sequenced sample was blood. The receptor set was obtained from a young woman with Graves' hyperthyroidism.

At least ten counts were recorded for this clonotype. The V gene is TRBV6-1, the J gene TRBJ2-2; the match to TRBD2 covers 7 bases. CDR3 size: 16 residues. Germline CDR1 is MNHNS and CDR2 is SASEGT. With V trimmed by 3 bases and J by 5 bases, 9 bases remained unmatched. CDR3 protein: CASSDAGTTPTGELFF. Written as DNA, the CDR3 is TGTGCCAGCAGTGATGCTGGGACTACTCCAACCGGGGAGCTGTTTTTT.

This clonotype appeared many times. The chain is built from TRBV20-1 and TRBJ2-2, with a possible D match to TRBD2 (6 bases). This CDR3 is built from 14 residues. V was clipped by 6 bases and J by 0 bases, with 11 bases between them. The germline CDR1 and CDR2 sequences are DFQATT and SNEGSKA (reference sequence). The CDR3 bases are TGCAGTGCCCTGGGGAGGACGAACACCGGGGAGCTGTTTTTT. This gives the protein CSALGRTNTGELFF.

This clonotype came up many times. The CDR3 region is CASSLTSSFDEQFF. In nucleotides, the CDR3 is TGTGCCAGCAGCTTAACTAGCTCCTTCGATGAGCAGTTCTTC. The rearrangement uses TRBV7-9 and TRBJ2-1; D is possibly TRBD2 (6 bases). The CDR3 contains 14 residues. Trimming removed 2 bases from V and 8 bases from J, with 13 bases in between. Per the germline V gene, CDR1 is SEHNR and CDR2 is FQNEAQ (reference sequence).

This clonotype has a count of ten or more. This sequence joins TRBV5-1 and TRBJ2-1, with 8 bases identical to TRBD2. Germline V gene lookup returns CDR1 SGHRS and CDR2 YFSETQ. This CDR3 region has 15 residues. Germline trimming cut 1 base from V and 3 bases from J; bases unmatched to any gene: 3. CDR3 coding DNA: TGCGCCAGCAGCTTGACTAGCGGAGTCTACAATGAGCAGTTCTTC. As protein: CASSLTSGVYNEQFF.

This clonotype was seen repeatedly, ten times or more. J is TRBJ2-1 and V is TRBV5-1, with TRBD2 as a possible D gene (5 bases). The length of the CDR3 is 13 residues. Trimming stripped 6 bases from V and 6 bases from J, with 13 bases between. CDR1 SGHRS and CDR2 YFSETQ come from the germline V gene. The CDR3 spells CASTLENGNEQFF. The CDR3 DNA sequence: TGCGCCAGCACACTAGAAAATGGCAATGAGCAGTTCTTC.

Ten or more counts support this clonotype. The genes are TRBV5-5 and TRBJ2-5; 7 nucleotides match TRBD1. The CDR3 consists of 15 residues. CDR1 is SGHKS and CDR2 is YYEKEE in the germline V gene (reference sequence). Unmatched junction bases numbered 7, after V lost 5 bases and J lost 0 bases. CDR3 region: CASSSQGTYQETQYF. The CDR3 region has the DNA TGTGCCAGCAGTTCACAGGGGACGTACCAAGAGACCCAGTACTTC.

The chain uses TRBV10-3 and TRBJ2-1, with D tentatively TRBD1 (6 bases). CDR1 and CDR2 (germline): ENHRY, SYGVKD. This CDR3 spans 13 amino acids. Trimming took off 10 bases at V and 0 bases at J, with 10 bases between the two ends. The DNA of the CDR3 is TGTGCCACCCAGGACAGCTCCTACAATGAGCAGTTCTTC. Its translation is CATQDSSYNEQFF.

Worth noting for this clonotype: One end of the junction is discordant with germline, which a read error may explain. The chain has TRBV20-1 and TRBJ1-6; D uncertain. From germline, CDR1 is DFQATT and CDR2 SNEGSKA (reference sequence). This CDR3 is 15 amino acids long. The CDR3 loop is CTARRPGSPDSPLHF. CDR3 DNA sequence: TGCACTGCTAGACGTCCTGGGTCCCCTGATTCACCCCTCCACTTT.

This clonotype was found many times. The chain couples TRBV18 to TRBJ2-1, with 7 positions matching TRBD1. The germline V gene has CDR1 KGHSH and CDR2 LQKENI. There are 15 residues in the CDR3. Trimming took 3 bases from V and 3 from J; bases not matched to a gene: 5. The CDR3 spells CASSPSTGNYNEQFF. CDR3 nucleotides: TGTGCCAGCTCACCCTCGACAGGGAACTACAATGAGCAGTTCTTC.

In its sample, this clonotype was seen a few times. DNA of the CDR3: TGCGCCAGCAGCCCCGGGACTTCTACAACAGATACGCAGTATTTT. Translation gives CASSPGTSTTDTQYF. The rearrangement links TRBV5-1 to TRBJ2-3; possibly TRBD2 for D (6 bases). This CDR3 is 15 amino acids long. Germline CDR1 and CDR2: SGHRS and YFSETQ. The ends were cut back, 4 bases at V and 3 bases at J, with 15 bases in the middle.